Listed below are T cell receptor beta chains from one sample, sequenced in a study of cytomegalovirus exposure and HLA in healthy donors. Clones were read by immunoSEQ multiplex PCR, and TCRdb kept only the in-frame ones, dropping some. The sample lists approximately 120,000 clones, approximately 81% occurring once. Sample: PBMCs. These receptors were obtained from a young woman in good health and CMV-seronegative. Each CDR3 is given with its conserved first and last residue. A D gene is named only where the DNA matches it firmly. The size field is filled for only some rows; it gives once, few, many or a size class.

j_gene,abundance,v_gene,d_gene,CDR3aa,CDR3nt
TRBJ2-3,NA,TRBV5-6,TRBD1,CASSFRTGRTDTQYF,TGTGCCAGCAGCTTCCGGACAGGGAGGACAGATACGCAGTATTTT
TRBJ1-2,NA,TRBV7-2,NA,CASSLQGPYGYTF,TGTGCCAGCAGCTTGCAGGGGCCTTATGGCTACACCTTC
TRBJ2-7,NA,TRBV10-3,NA,CAIRGRQTYEQYF,TGTGCCATCAGGGGCCGACAGACCTACGAGCAGTACTTC
TRBJ2-2,NA,TRBV5-4,NA,CASSYEFGVSTGELFF,TGTGCCAGCAGCTACGAATTCGGGGTTAGCACCGGGGAGCTGTTTTTT
TRBJ1-2,NA,TRBV5-1,TRBD1,CASSFSLDRAEEGYTF,TGCGCCAGCAGCTTTAGTCTGGACAGGGCAGAGGAGGGCTACACCTTC
TRBJ2-6,NA,TRBV4-1,NA,CASSGGRGGANVLTF,TGCGCCAGCAGCGGGGGCCGGGGTGGGGCCAACGTCCTGACTTTC
TRBJ2-7,NA,TRBV15,NA,CATSRDLGSTGNEQYF,TGTGCCACCAGCAGAGATTTAGGGTCCACAGGGAACGAGCAGTACTTC
TRBJ2-5,NA,TRBV5-1,NA,CASARRGGQLETQYF,TGCGCCAGCGCCCGAAGGGGGGGGCAGCTAGAGACCCAGTACTTC
TRBJ1-5,NA,TRBV6-5,NA,CASSYGLYNQPQHF,TGTGCCAGCAGTTACGGACTGTACAATCAGCCCCAGCATTTT
TRBJ1-6,once,TRBV5-1,NA,CASSPQGSYNSPLHF,TGCGCCAGCAGCCCTCAGGGGTCCTATAATTCACCCCTCCACTTT
TRBJ1-3,NA,TRBV29-1,NA,CSVSRGNTIYF,TGCAGCGTGTCTAGAGGAAACACCATATATTTT
TRBJ1-1,NA,TRBV28,NA,CASSSPGQPNTEAFF,TGTGCCAGCAGTTCCCCGGGACAACCGAACACTGAAGCTTTCTTT
TRBJ2-7,NA,TRBV6-4,TRBD2,CASPWGGSNEQYF,TGTGCCAGCCCATGGGGGGGAAGCAACGAGCAGTACTTC
TRBJ2-7,NA,TRBV10-3,NA,CAISGSYEQYF,TGTGCCATCAGTGGTAGCTACGAGCAGTACTTC
TRBJ2-2,NA,TRBV6-1,NA,CASSERSRAPDGELFF,TGTGCCAGCAGTGAAAGGTCCAGGGCTCCGGACGGGGAGCTGTTTTTT
TRBJ2-7,NA,TRBV25-1,TRBD1,CASSDLDRDEQYF,TGTGCCAGCAGTGACCTTGACAGGGACGAGCAGTACTTC
TRBJ2-7,NA,TRBV6-1,TRBD2,CASSEAAGREGRYEQYF,TGTGCCAGCAGTGAAGCTGCAGGCCGGGAGGGCCGGTACGAGCAGTACTTC
TRBJ2-7,NA,TRBV28,NA,CATEGRAGDYEQYF,TGTGCCACCGAGGGGAGAGCAGGGGACTACGAGCAGTACTTC
TRBJ2-1,NA,TRBV7-2,TRBD2,CASGLAGVNEQFF,TGTGCCAGTGGACTAGCGGGAGTGAACGAGCAGTTCTTC
TRBJ2-7,NA,TRBV5-1,TRBD1,CASSPATGVYEQYF,TGCGCCAGCAGCCCCGCGACAGGGGTCTACGAGCAGTACTTC
TRBJ2-3,few,TRBV18,TRBD1,CASSPRGEGANTDTQYF,TGTGCCAGCTCACCACGGGGAGAGGGGGCGAACACAGATACGCAGTATTTT
TRBJ2-2,NA,TRBV7-2,NA,CASTQKLGTGELFF,TGTGCCAGCACCCAAAAGCTTGGCACCGGGGAGCTGTTTTTT
TRBJ2-7,NA,TRBV7-2,NA,CASSPIGQLPYEQYF,TGTGCCAGCAGCCCCATTGGACAGCTCCCTTACGAGCAGTACTTC
TRBJ1-1,NA,TRBV5-4,NA,CASSLNRENTEAFF,TGTGCCAGCAGCTTAAACAGGGAGAACACTGAAGCTTTCTTT
TRBJ2-1,NA,TRBV7-9,NA,CASSGWEEQFF,TGTGCCAGCAGCGGTTGGGAGGAGCAGTTCTTC
TRBJ2-7,few,TRBV18,NA,CASSRGNEQYF,TGTGCCAGCTCGAGGGGGAACGAGCAGTACTTC
TRBJ2-2,NA,TRBV5-5,TRBD2,CASSPGTSGSWNTGELFF,TGTGCCAGCAGCCCAGGGACTAGCGGGAGTTGGAACACCGGGGAGCTGTTTTTT
TRBJ2-7,NA,TRBV6-5,TRBD1,CASSYSTPGQAWQYF,TGTGCCAGCAGTTACTCGACGCCGGGACAGGCCTGGCAGTACTTC
TRBJ2-7,NA,TRBV6-6,NA,CASRTSVSYEQYF,TGTGCCAGCAGGACATCGGTCTCCTACGAGCAGTACTTC
TRBJ1-3,NA,TRBV7-9,NA,CASSLSRDVSGNTIYF,TGTGCCAGCAGCTTGTCCAGGGATGTTTCTGGAAACACCATATATTTT
TRBJ2-1,NA,TRBV28,NA,CASTPRGFSDEQFF,TGTGCCAGCACCCCGCGAGGGTTTAGCGATGAGCAGTTCTTC
TRBJ2-7,NA,TRBV29-1,NA,CSAGNAYEQYF,TGCAGCGCAGGGAATGCCTACGAGCAGTACTTC
TRBJ2-1,NA,TRBV7-6,TRBD2,CASSLLLAGGREQFF,TGTGCCAGCAGCTTACTCTTGGCGGGGGGCCGTGAGCAGTTCTTC
TRBJ2-5,once,TRBV5-1,NA,CASSLSAGRFGETQYF,TGCGCCAGCAGCTTGAGCGCAGGGCGGTTTGGGGAGACCCAGTACTTC
TRBJ1-1,NA,TRBV4-1,NA,CASSQDLGLNTEAFF,TGCGCCAGCAGCCAAGATCTCGGGTTGAACACTGAAGCTTTCTTT
TRBJ2-1,NA,TRBV11-3,TRBD2,CASSFSGSVDEQFF,TGTGCCAGCAGCTTTAGCGGGAGTGTGGATGAGCAGTTCTTC
TRBJ1-4,NA,TRBV29-1,TRBD1,CSVSPTGYDEKLFF,TGCAGTGTTTCCCCGACAGGGTATGATGAAAAACTGTTTTTT
TRBJ2-1,NA,TRBV5-4,NA,CASNYANEQFF,TGTGCCAGCAACTATGCCAATGAGCAGTTCTTC
TRBJ2-7,NA,TRBV5-4,NA,CASSLGQGQGEQYF,TGTGCCAGCAGCTTGGGGCAGGGTCAGGGCGAGCAGTACTTC
TRBJ2-5,NA,TRBV7-9,NA,CASSPGLSQETQYF,TGTGCCAGCAGCCCCGGGTTGAGCCAAGAGACCCAGTACTTC
TRBJ2-3,NA,TRBV5-1,TRBD2,CASSLAGVDVDTQYF,TGCGCCAGCAGCTTAGCGGGAGTTGACGTAGATACGCAGTATTTT
TRBJ2-4,NA,TRBV19,TRBD2,CASSETSGRNIQYF,TGTGCCAGTAGTGAGACTAGCGGGAGAAACATTCAGTACTTC
TRBJ2-7,NA,TRBV30,NA,CAWSVRAVSYEQYF,TGTGCCTGGAGTGTACGCGCCGTGTCCTACGAGCAGTACTTC
TRBJ2-1,NA,TRBV19,TRBD1,CASTTGTGSYNEQFF,TGTGCCAGTACTACCGGGACAGGGAGCTACAATGAGCAGTTCTTC
TRBJ2-3,NA,TRBV6-1,TRBD2,CASRTSGPTDTQYF,TGTGCCAGCAGGACTAGCGGACCGACAGATACGCAGTATTTT
TRBJ1-5,NA,TRBV6-1,NA,CASSEQSVNQPQHF,TGTGCCAGCAGTGAGCAGTCAGTAAATCAGCCCCAGCATTTT
TRBJ2-2,NA,TRBV5-1,NA,CASSLAVAANTGELFF,TGCGCCAGCAGCTTGGCGGTAGCAGCGAACACCGGGGAGCTGTTTTTT
TRBJ2-3,NA,TRBV19,TRBD2,CASALTSGRRASTDTQYF,TGTGCCAGTGCACTAACTAGCGGGAGACGCGCTAGCACAGATACGCAGTATTTT
TRBJ2-6,few,TRBV7-9,TRBD1,CASSWDRAGANVLTF,TGTGCCAGCAGCTGGGACAGGGCTGGGGCCAACGTCCTGACTTTC
TRBJ2-5,NA,TRBV29-1,TRBD1,CSAKPRGQGGETQYF,TGCAGCGCGAAACCTCGGGGACAGGGCGGAGAGACCCAGTACTTC
TRBJ2-2,NA,TRBV28,NA,CASSRSRELFF,TGTGCCAGCAGTCGGTCCCGGGAGCTGTTTTTT
TRBJ2-6,NA,TRBV5-1,NA,CASSQVVSGANVLTF,TGCGCCAGCAGCCAGGTCGTCTCTGGGGCCAACGTCCTGACTTTC
TRBJ2-7,NA,TRBV19,TRBD1,CASSTGQRGYEQYF,TGTGCCAGTAGTACGGGACAGCGAGGCTACGAGCAGTACTTC
TRBJ2-7,NA,TRBV7-9,NA,CASSLEGTHSYEQYF,TGTGCCAGCAGCTTAGAGGGGACACATAGCTACGAGCAGTACTTC
TRBJ2-5,NA,TRBV15,TRBD2,CATSRARTSGGAYQETQYF,TGTGCCACCAGCAGAGCTCGAACTAGCGGGGGGGCGTACCAAGAGACCCAGTACTTC